This T cell receptor beta chain was captured in a study of breast tumors, draining lymph nodes, adjacent tissues. Study-wide points: Tumor repertoires ranked between lymph nodes and nontumor tissue in diversity, with V and J gene preferences. Data fit most tumor T cells coming from lymph node, expanding in tumor. Data only fit, rather than demonstrated, lymph node origin of most tumor T cells.

On this clonotype itself: No antigen is known for it.

In TCRdb, the multiplex PCR reads were re-called with MiXCR into one record per CDR3 protein. The sample includes 120,000 or so distinct CDR3 sequences, 20% of them seen just once. Samples came from axillary lymph nodes draining the breast cancer. The CDR3 is 16 amino acids. Deletions cut 3 bases from V and 0 bases from J, with 9 bases between. The sample comprised axillary lymph node tissue. V and J are TRBV12-3 or TRBV12-4 and TRBJ2-6; no definite D call. The clonotype comes from a female donor with breast cancer. Some clones in this sample may be carry-over from other donors' samples. CDR3 sequence (DNA): TGTGCCAGCAGTTTGACCGGCCGCTCTGGGGCCAACGTCCTGACTTTC. Translation gives CASSLTGRSGANVLTF.